Listed here are 16 T cell receptor beta chains from one sample, sequenced in a study of blood T cells in healthy people across ages. Through a sample-barcoded 5' primer and a J-beta primer mix, a second PCR was run for roughly 6 to 12 cycles. A single record per CDR3 protein comes from TCRdb applying MiXCR to the 5' RACE reads. The sample yields about 830,000 distinct CDR3 sequences, 62% seen once. What was sequenced was blood. Source of these receptors: a man aged 25-45 years in good health.

The chain joins TRBV10-2 to TRBJ1-4; D unresolved. Trimming removed 6 bases from V and 5 bases from J, with 19 bases in between. This CDR3 contains 16 residues. CDR1 and CDR2 from the germline V gene are WSHSY and SAAADI. This CDR3 reads CASSDSGSGGNEKLFF. For the CDR3, the DNA is TGCGCCAGCAGCGACTCGGGCTCGGGTGGGAATGAAAAACTGTTTTTT.

The CDR3 is CASSPLTFDWTPDTDTQYF. CDR3 nucleotides: TGTGCCAGCAGTCCCCTTACCTTTGATTGGACGCCCGACACAGATACGCAGTATTTT. This rearrangement joins TRBV27 to TRBJ2-3; D gene unclear. This CDR3 is built from 19 residues. V lost 5 bases and J lost 2, with 26 bases in between. The germline V gene has CDR1 MNHEY and CDR2 SMNVEV (reference sequence).

The chain employs TRBV21-1 and TRBJ2-7; no check of the table's D call, TRBD2, against the DNA was made. TRBV21-1 corresponds to a pseudogene. This CDR3 is built from 18 residues. The CDR3 sequence: CASSKDRRELAGPYEQYF. The CDR3 bases are TGTGCCAGCAGCAAAGATCGTCGAGAACTAGCGGGGCCCTACGAGCAGTACTTC.

The V call is TRBV29-1, the J call TRBJ1-2; a possible D gene is TRBD1 (5 bases). V was clipped by 6 bases and J by 8 bases, with 13 bases between them. CDR1 is SQVTM and CDR2 is ANQGSEA in the germline V gene. CDR3 length equals 11 residues. The CDR3 nucleotides read TGCAGCGTGGGTACAGGCGACGGCTACACCTTC. Translated, it gives CSVGTGDGYTF.

V gene TRBV12-3 or TRBV12-4 combines with J gene TRBJ1-2; D remains ambiguous. The CDR3 totals 15 residues. With 5 bases removed from V and 4 bases from J, the gap between germline ends came to 17 bases. CDR3 region: CASSLGVGRGYGYTF. The CDR3 nucleotides read TGTGCCAGCAGTCTCGGTGTCGGGAGAGGCTATGGCTACACCTTC.

This rearrangement joins TRBV7-2 to TRBJ2-5; 8 bases are shared with TRBD2. The junction had 8 bases not matched to a gene; V was cut back by 1 base and J by 10 bases. Germline values: CDR1 SGHTA, CDR2 FQGNSA. The CDR3 runs 14 residues. DNA for the CDR3: TGTGCCAGCAGCTTAGAGGGACTAGTTTGGAACCAGTACTTC. This encodes CASSLEGLVWNQYF.

The genes are TRBV11-2 and TRBJ1-3, with TRBD1 identical over 8 bases. Germline values: CDR1 SGHAT, CDR2 FQNNGV. The junction had 7 bases not matched to a gene; V was cut back by 5 bases and J by 4 bases. The CDR3 extends over 15 amino acids. The CDR3 DNA sequence: TGTGCCAGCAGCCGGCAGGGGGCACAAGGAAACACCATATATTTT. Translated, it gives CASSRQGAQGNTIYF.

The chain couples TRBV4-2 to TRBJ2-1; 9 nucleotides match TRBD2. With 0 bases clipped from V and 9 bases from J, the junction kept 12 bases outside the gene matches. This CDR3 is built from 17 residues. The germline V gene encodes CDR1 LGHNA and CDR2 YNFKEQ. DNA for the CDR3: TGTGCCAGCAGCCAAGAGGGTAGCGGGGGCCCAAGGGGTGAGCAGTTCTTC. It encodes CASSQEGSGGPRGEQFF.

The chain joins TRBV7-3 to TRBJ2-6; D may be TRBD1 (6 bases). Trimming cost V 6 bases and J 14 bases, with 14 bases left between them. This CDR3 has 12 residues. Germline V gives CDR1 SGHTA, CDR2 FQGTGA. Written as DNA, the CDR3 is TGTGCCAGCAGTCCACAGGGAGATATCCTGACTTTC. Amino acid sequence: CASSPQGDILTF.

The chain employs TRBV30 and TRBJ2-5; no clear D gene. The end of the DNA is better explained by TRBJ2-7, so the J call may be wrong. The CDR3 totals 11 residues. CDR1 is GTSNPN, CDR2 SVGIG, per germline (reference sequence). The DNA of the CDR3 is TGTGCCTGGAGCCCTTTGAACGAGCAGTACTTC. Translating gives CAWSPLNEQYF.

The rearrangement joins TRBV27 to TRBJ2-1; 9 bases are a match to TRBD1. Germline CDR1 reads MNHEY; CDR2 reads SMNVEV (reference sequence). CDR3 length: 14 residues. The junction had 5 bases not matched to a gene; V was cut back by 4 bases and J by 7 bases. In nucleotides, the CDR3 is TGTGCCAGCAGTTGGATAGGACAGGGGAATGAGCAGTTCTTC. This encodes CASSWIGQGNEQFF.

This clonotype was counted at least ten times. The genes are TRBV7-9 and TRBJ2-1; perhaps TRBD2 as D (5 bases). The CDR3 consists of 12 residues. Germline V gene sequence: CDR1 SEHNR, CDR2 FQNEAQ (reference sequence). Deletions cut 6 bases from V and 7 bases from J, with 10 bases between. CDR3 in amino acids: CASSLERNEQFF. The DNA for the CDR3 is TGTGCCAGCAGTCTTGAGCGGAATGAGCAGTTCTTC.

CDR3 sequence reads: CASSEDSSGGWDEQYF. The CDR3 DNA reads as TGTGCCAGCAGTGAAGACTCTAGCGGGGGGTGGGATGAGCAGTACTTC. The chain is built from TRBV2 and TRBJ2-7; 11 bases match TRBD2. This CDR3 has 16 residues. CDR1 is SNHLY, CDR2 FYNNEI, per germline. The V segment lost 1 base and the J segment 7 bases; nucleotides outside the gene matches: 9.

The chain carries TRBV20-1 and TRBJ2-3; 7 bases match TRBD1. CDR1 is DFQATT, CDR2 SNEGSKA, per germline (reference sequence). The CDR3 is made up of 15 amino acids. V gave up 5 bases and J gave up 3 bases; unmatched junction bases: 11. CDR3 nucleotides: TGCAGTGCTCGCCCGGGGACAGCTGGAACAGATACGCAGTATTTT. Translated, it gives CSARPGTAGTDTQYF.

V usage is TRBV2 and J usage is TRBJ1-5; TRBD1 agrees at 8 bases. This CDR3 has 14 residues. V lost 5 bases, J lost 6 bases, and 6 bases stayed unmatched. Germline-derived CDR1 and CDR2 are SNHLY and FYNNEI. The CDR3 reads CASSLIRGPQPQHF. The CDR3 DNA reads TGTGCCAGCAGTCTTATCAGGGGGCCTCAGCCCCAGCATTTT.

The chain is built from TRBV10-3 and TRBJ2-3; D unresolved. There are 14 residues in the CDR3. V gave up 2 bases and J gave up 2 bases, with 8 bases separating them. Germline V gene data show CDR1 as ENHRY and CDR2 as SYGVKD. CDR3 residues: CAISEAISTDTQYF. The CDR3 coding sequence is TGTGCCATCAGTGAGGCGATTTCCACAGATACGCAGTATTTT.